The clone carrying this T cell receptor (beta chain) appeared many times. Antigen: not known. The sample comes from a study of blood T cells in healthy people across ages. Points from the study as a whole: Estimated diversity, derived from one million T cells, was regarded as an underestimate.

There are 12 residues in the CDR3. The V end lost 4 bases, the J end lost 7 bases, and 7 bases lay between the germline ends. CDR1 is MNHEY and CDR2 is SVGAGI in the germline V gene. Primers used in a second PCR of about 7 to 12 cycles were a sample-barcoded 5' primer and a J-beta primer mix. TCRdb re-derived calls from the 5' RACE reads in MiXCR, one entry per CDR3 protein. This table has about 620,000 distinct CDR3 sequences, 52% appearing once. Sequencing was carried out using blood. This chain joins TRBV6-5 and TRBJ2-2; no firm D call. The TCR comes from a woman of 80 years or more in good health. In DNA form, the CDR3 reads TGTGCCAGCAGTTTTTTAGGCGGGGAGCTGTTTTTT. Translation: CASSFLGGELFF.